Each of the 3 T cell receptor beta chains below was sequenced from the same sample in a study of Graves' ophthalmopathy and Graves' hyperthyroidism (dated by TCRdb to 2017 to 2018). Instrument on record: Illumina HiSeq 2000. For repertoire sequencing, TCR beta CDR3 regions were amplified from RNA transcripts. A first-round RT-PCR used HTBI primers with the Qiagen OneStep RT-PCR kit, followed by a second-round multiplex PCR, size selection and purification. Using fastp at Q25 and MiXCR, TCRdb reprocessed the public reads and kept productive beta chains. Every CDR3 protein is listed once, alongside the most common genes and DNA of its rows. The sample table contains about 240,000 distinct CDR3 sequences; only one count was recorded for about 46% of them. Together, the top ten hold more than 45% of the sample. Sequences were obtained from peripheral blood. These receptors were collected from an adult man with Graves' ophthalmopathy.

This clonotype came up once. The V and J genes are TRBV3-1 and TRBJ2-7, with 8 bases lining up with TRBD2. CDR3 length equals 14 residues. Losses at the gene ends were 5 bases for V and 3 bases for J; bases not matched to a gene: 6. The germline V gene encodes CDR1 LGHDT and CDR2 YNNKEL (reference sequence). CDR3 in DNA: TGTGCCAGCAGCGAGACTAGCGAAAACTACGAGCAGTACTTC. Residues: CASSETSENYEQYF.

The chain has TRBV9 and TRBJ2-2, with D tentatively TRBD1 or TRBD2 (5 bases each). The germline CDR1 and CDR2 sequences are SGDLS and YYNGEE. V was pared by 4 bases and J by 0 bases, with 13 bases between. The CDR3 extends over 16 amino acids. The CDR3, as DNA: TGTGCCAGCAGCCCCCGAGGGACGGCGAACACCGGGGAGCTGTTTTTT. Protein product: CASSPRGTANTGELFF.

A few counts support this clonotype. The V and J genes are TRBV10-3 and TRBJ1-1; 9 bases line up with TRBD1. The germline V gene encodes CDR1 ENHRY and CDR2 SYGVKD. V was pared by 10 bases and J by 1 base, with 4 bases of the junction left unmatched. The length of the CDR3 is 13 residues. The CDR3 is CATEDRGNTEAFF. As DNA, the CDR3 is TGTGCCACCGAGGACAGGGGGAACACTGAAGCTTTCTTT.